One sample yielded the 24 T cell receptor beta chains listed below, sequenced in a study of OX40 agonist ivuxolimab in advanced cancers. Only in-frame clones appear in the TCRdb table, and some are missing; sequencing was by immunoSEQ multiplex PCR. The sample contains 70,000 or so clones, around 83% of which appear only once. Sequenced here: CD4+ or CD8+ T cells sorted from blood, sampled in a trial of the OX40 agonist ivuxolimab. All receptors come from an adult with an advanced solid tumor such as melanoma, head and neck, liver or kidney cancer.

The gene calls are TRBV27 and TRBJ2-1; 9 bases are a match to TRBD2. V dropped 6 bases and J dropped 12; count of bases not matched to a gene: 9. This CDR3 region has 13 residues. Germline CDR1 is MNHEY and CDR2 is SMNVEV (reference sequence). The CDR3 region is CASRTSGIFVQFF. The CDR3, as DNA: TGTGCCAGCAGGACTAGCGGAATATTCGTGCAGTTCTTC.

The rearrangement joins TRBV11-3 to TRBJ1-3, with D possibly being TRBD1 (6 bases). The CDR3 has 16 residues. V gave up 0 bases and J gave up 0 bases, with 9 bases separating them. Germline V gene sequence: CDR1 SGHNT, CDR2 YENEEA. The CDR3 DNA reads TGTGCCAGCAGCTTAGACGGGGGCAGCTCTGGAAACACCATATATTTT. This encodes CASSLDGGSSGNTIYF. Full variable domain (rest looked up from reference TRBV11-3 and TRBJ1-3): EAGVVQSPRYKIIEKKQPVAFWCNPISGHNTLYWYLQNLGQGPELLIRYENEEAVDDSQLPKDRFSAERLKGVDSTLKIQPAELGDSAVYLCASSLDGGSSGNTIYFGEGSWLTVV.

This clone was seen only once. The J gene is TRBJ2-7, the V gene TRBV2, with D possibly matching TRBD2 (5 bases). Germline CDR1 is SNHLY and CDR2 is FYNNEI. V lost 9 bases, J lost 2 bases, and 17 bases lay in between. The CDR3 sequence is 14 residues long. The CDR3 here is CASSRTYFAYEQYF. CDR3 bases: TGTGCCAGTAGCCGGACTTACTTCGCCTACGAGCAGTACTTC.

The genes are TRBV5-1 and TRBJ2-7, with D tentatively TRBD1 (5 bases). CDR3 length equals 13 residues. V shed 5 bases and J shed 7 bases, with 16 bases lying between them. Per germline, CDR1 SGHRS and CDR2 YFSETQ. CDR3 DNA: TGCGCCAGCAGTGTCAAGGGGCTATGGGAGCAGTACTTC. Translated, it gives CASSVKGLWEQYF. The full variable domain, in which reference TRBV5-1 and TRBJ2-7 provide the parts outside the CDR3, is KAGVTQTPRYLIKTRGQQVTLSCSPISGHRSVSWYQQTPGQGLQFLFEYFSETQRNKGNFPGRFSGRQFSNSRSEMNVSTLELGDSALYLCASSVKGLWEQYFGPGTRLTVT.

The rearrangement links TRBV7-9 to TRBJ2-1; TRBD2 matches at 8 bases. This CDR3 is built from 15 residues. After removal of 6 bases from V and 6 bases from J, the junction contained 10 bases not matched to a gene. Germline values: CDR1 SEHNR, CDR2 FQNEAQ (reference sequence). The CDR3: CASSFGTSGTNEQFF. CDR3 nucleotides: TGTGCCAGCAGTTTCGGGACTAGTGGGACCAATGAGCAGTTCTTC.

The gene calls are TRBV7-6 and TRBJ1-2; D is ambiguous. The CDR3 loop spans 16 amino acids. Trimming cost V 5 bases and J 13 bases, with 29 bases left between them. Germline-derived CDR1 and CDR2 are SGHVS and FNYEAQ. The CDR3 is CASSLSYRRDTFGVTF. The CDR3 DNA reads TGTGCCAGCAGCCTTTCTTACAGACGGGATACCTTTGGCGTCACCTTC.

This clone has just a few counts. The chain joins TRBV6-1 to TRBJ2-7; no clear D. V shed 8 bases and J shed 3 bases, with 8 bases lying between them. Germline CDR1 MNHNS, CDR2 SASEGT. This CDR3 has 11 amino acids. The CDR3 coding sequence is TGTGCCAGCGGGCTAATCTACGAGCAGTACTTC. It is translated as CASGLIYEQYF.

V usage is TRBV5-1 and J usage is TRBJ2-7; D may be TRBD1 or TRBD2 (6 bases each). Deletions cut 0 bases from V and 6 bases from J, with 13 bases between. Looked up from germline, CDR1 is SGHRS and CDR2 is YFSETQ. The CDR3 contains 14 residues. CDR3 DNA: TGCGCCAGCAGCTTGGGTCCGGGGGCCGGCGAGCAGTACTTC. It codes for CASSLGPGAGEQYF. Variable domain in full (rest from reference TRBV5-1 and TRBJ2-7): KAGVTQTPRYLIKTRGQQVTLSCSPISGHRSVSWYQQTPGQGLQFLFEYFSETQRNKGNFPGRFSGRQFSNSRSEMNVSTLELGDSALYLCASSLGPGAGEQYFGPGTRLTVT.

The CDR3 loop is CASGGQGINSPLHF. CDR3 nucleotide sequence: TGTGCCAGTGGGGGACAGGGGATCAATTCACCCCTCCACTTT. The rearrangement links TRBV19 to TRBJ1-6, with 10 bases that match TRBD1. Germline loops: CDR1 LNHDA, CDR2 SQIVND (reference sequence). The trim removed 8 bases at V and 7 bases at J, leaving 5 bases unmatched. There are 14 residues in the CDR3.

The chain links TRBV7-3 to TRBJ2-1; TRBD2 agrees at 7 bases. With V trimmed by 5 bases and J by 9 bases, 13 bases remained unmatched. The V gene's germline CDR1 is SGHTA and CDR2 FQGTGA. The CDR3 is 15 amino acids. The CDR3 bases are TGTGCCAGCAGCCCAAACGGACTAGAAAATTCTGAGCAGTTCTTC. Translation gives CASSPNGLENSEQFF.

CDR3 coding DNA: TGTGCCAGCAGCCCCCTGGACAGGGATAATGAAAAACTGTTTTTT. The encoded protein is CASSPLDRDNEKLFF. The V call is TRBV4-2, the J call TRBJ1-4, with TRBD1 identical over 8 bases. With 4 bases clipped from V and 4 bases from J, the junction kept 5 bases outside the gene matches. CDR1 and CDR2 from the germline V gene are LGHNA and YNFKEQ. The CDR3 sequence is 15 residues long.

This sequence joins TRBV19 and TRBJ2-1; TRBD1 agrees at 11 bases. Germline CDR1 is LNHDA and CDR2 is SQIVND (reference sequence). V lost 3 bases, J lost 0 bases, and 22 bases stayed unmatched. The CDR3 is 23 amino acids. CDR3 in amino acids: CASSIPGWNRDRGNNISYNEQFF. The CDR3 coding sequence is TGTGCCAGTAGTATCCCCGGTTGGAACCGGGACAGGGGGAATAACATCTCCTACAATGAGCAGTTCTTC.

This clone appeared a single time. This chain links TRBV6-6 with TRBJ2-2; 8 positions agree with TRBD2. This CDR3 has 14 residues. V was pared by 6 bases and J by 8 bases, with 8 bases of the junction left unmatched. The germline V gene encodes CDR1 MNHNY and CDR2 SVGAGI (reference sequence). The CDR3 here is CASRPGTSSGELFF. The CDR3 DNA follows: TGTGCCAGCAGACCCGGGACTAGTTCTGGGGAGCTGTTTTTT.

J is TRBJ2-1 and V is TRBV28; D perhaps matches TRBD2 (7 bases). In germline, CDR1 is MDHEN, CDR2 SYDVKM. The CDR3 sequence is 14 residues long. Trimming took off 6 bases at V and 6 bases at J, with 15 bases between the two ends. The CDR3: CASRFRRGGNEQFF. The DNA for the CDR3 is TGTGCCAGCAGATTCCGGAGGGGGGGCAATGAGCAGTTCTTC.

V usage is TRBV30 and J usage is TRBJ2-7, with D perhaps matching TRBD2 (5 bases). The CDR3 has 14 residues. The V gene's germline CDR1 is GTSNPN and CDR2 SVGIG (reference sequence). V was shortened by 3 bases and J by 2 bases, with 14 bases between the two germline ends. CDR3 bases: TGTGCCTGGAGCCCCCCAGCGGTCCCCTACGAGCAGTACTTC. This gives the protein CAWSPPAVPYEQYF.

The chain joins TRBV5-1 to TRBJ1-6, with 9 bases lining up with TRBD1. Per germline, CDR1 SGHRS and CDR2 YFSETQ. J gave up 8 bases and V 4 bases, and 7 bases lay outside the gene matches. This CDR3 region has 15 residues. CDR3 sequence: CASSAGTGLDSPLHF. The CDR3 bases are TGCGCCAGCAGCGCCGGGACAGGGCTAGATTCACCCCTCCACTTT.

This chain uses TRBV7-6 with TRBJ2-1; tentatively, D is TRBD2 (7 bases). V shed 0 bases and J shed 8 bases, with 14 bases lying between them. The CDR3 sequence is 15 residues long. Germline CDR1 and CDR2: SGHVS and FNYEAQ. This CDR3 reads CASSLAAGEGYEQFF. The CDR3 DNA is TGTGCCAGCAGCTTAGCGGCAGGGGAGGGTTATGAGCAGTTCTTC.

The chain links TRBV4-1 to TRBJ2-2; D ambiguous. Germline lookup yields CDR1 MGHRA and CDR2 YSYEKL. The V and J ends lost 1 base and 5 bases respectively, with 8 bases between them. The CDR3 runs to 14 residues. The CDR3 bases are TGCGCCAGCAGCCAAGCCGGAATGACCGGGGAGCTGTTTTTT. Its protein product is CASSQAGMTGELFF.

This sequence joins TRBV2 and TRBJ2-3; 10 nucleotides agree with TRBD1. The CDR3 extends over 13 amino acids. The V segment lost 8 bases and the J segment 7 bases; nucleotides outside the gene matches: 6. From germline, CDR1 is SNHLY and CDR2 FYNNEI. CDR3 sequence (DNA): TGTGCCAGCGGGACAGGGGAGACTCATACGCAGTATTTT. Protein: CASGTGETHTQYF.

DNA for the CDR3: TGTGCCAGCAGCTTGGTTGGGGTGGTGGCTGGCTACACCTTC. Translated: CASSLVGVVAGYTF. The genes are TRBV5-6 and TRBJ1-2; D ambiguous. Germline V lookup: CDR1 SGHDT, CDR2 YYEEEE. Trimming cost V 0 bases and J 7 bases, with 13 bases left between them. The CDR3 runs to 14 residues.

V and J are TRBV28 and TRBJ1-1; D not resolved. CDR3 length: 13 amino acids. Germline loops: CDR1 MDHEN, CDR2 SYDVKM. Between the trimmed V and J ends, which lost 3 bases and 1 base, there was a span of 6 bases. The CDR3 region has the DNA TGTGCCAGCAGTTTCGGGTGGAACACTGAAGCTTTCTTT. It yields the protein CASSFGWNTEAFF.

The chain couples TRBV18 to TRBJ1-1, with 7 positions matching TRBD1. Trimming at V came to 3 bases and at J to 10 bases, leaving 8 bases not matched to a gene. This CDR3 is 13 amino acids long. CDR1 KGHSH and CDR2 LQKENI come from the germline V gene. The CDR3 here is CASSPRGTEVAFF. The CDR3 bases are TGTGCCAGCTCACCGAGGGGGACAGAGGTAGCTTTCTTT.

V gene TRBV19 combines with J gene TRBJ2-5, with TRBD1 matching over 9 bases. V shed 5 bases and J 3 bases; nucleotides not matched to a gene: 7. Germline V CDR1 and CDR2: LNHDA, SQIVND (reference sequence). The CDR3 has 15 amino acids. The CDR3 DNA is TGTGCCAGTAGTTCCTACAGGGGGCTGGAAGAGACCCAGTACTTC. Residues: CASSSYRGLEETQYF.

The gene calls are TRBV11-3 and TRBJ2-7; 9 bases agree with TRBD2. From germline, CDR1 is SGHNT and CDR2 YENEEA. The CDR3 length is 16 residues. With V trimmed by 5 bases and J by 3 bases, 11 bases remained unmatched. DNA for the CDR3: TGTGCCAGCAGCGCCCCCCTAGCGGGACTCAACTACGAGCAGTACTTC. It yields the protein CASSAPLAGLNYEQYF.